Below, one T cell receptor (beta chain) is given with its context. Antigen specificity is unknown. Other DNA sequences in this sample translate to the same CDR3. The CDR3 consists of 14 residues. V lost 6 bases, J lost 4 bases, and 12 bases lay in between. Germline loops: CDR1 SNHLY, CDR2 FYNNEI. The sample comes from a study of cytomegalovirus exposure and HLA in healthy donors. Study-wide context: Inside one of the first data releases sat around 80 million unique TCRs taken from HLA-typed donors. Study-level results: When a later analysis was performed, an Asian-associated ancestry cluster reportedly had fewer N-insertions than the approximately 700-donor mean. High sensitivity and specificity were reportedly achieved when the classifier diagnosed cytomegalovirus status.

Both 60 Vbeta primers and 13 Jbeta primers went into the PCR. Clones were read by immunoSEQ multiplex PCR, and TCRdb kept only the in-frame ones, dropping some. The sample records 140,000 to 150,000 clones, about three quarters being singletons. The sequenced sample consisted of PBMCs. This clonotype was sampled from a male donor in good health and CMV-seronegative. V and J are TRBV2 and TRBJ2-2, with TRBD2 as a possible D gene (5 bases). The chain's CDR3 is CASRDPGFTGELFF. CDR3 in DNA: TGTGCCAGCAGGGACCCGGGATTCACCGGGGAGCTGTTTTTT.